This is a list of T cell receptor beta chains from one sample in a study of T cells in Graves' hyperthyroidism and ophthalmopathy. TCRdb re-derived calls from the multiplex PCR reads in MiXCR, one entry per CDR3 protein. The sample holds 800,000 or so distinct CDR3 sequences, approximately 40% seen once. Sequenced material: blood. The receptor source for this set is a man younger than 35 with Graves' hyperthyroidism. The CDR3 runs from the conserved cysteine through the conserved F or W. The order of the fields is V gene, D gene, J gene, clone size, CDR3 protein, CDR3 DNA. The D gene is left open where the match is weak. The size entry is marked missing in some rows and otherwise reads once, few, many or a size class.

>TRBV2|TRBD1|TRBJ2-5|many
CAGGQGEETQYF
TGTGCCGGCGGACAGGGTGAAGAGACCCAGTACTTC
>TRBV7-8|-|TRBJ1-3|-
CASSSDSRGNTIYF
TGTGCCAGCAGCTCCGACAGCCGAGGAAACACCATATATTTT
>TRBV7-2|-|TRBJ1-3|many
CASSLDGIGRGNTIYF
TGTGCCAGCAGCCTAGACGGTATAGGGAGAGGAAACACCATATATTTT
>TRBV6-6|-|TRBJ1-5|-
CASTINGQGGQPQHF
TGTGCCAGCACCATTAACGGGCAGGGCGGTCAGCCCCAGCATTTT
>TRBV7-2|-|TRBJ1-5|-
CASSLSVAGTSQHF
TGTGCCAGCAGCTTATCGGTGGCAGGGACGTCCCAGCATTTT
>TRBV10-3|TRBD1|TRBJ1-1|once
CAISDGTGTTEAFF
TGTGCCATCAGTGACGGGACAGGGACCACTGAAGCTTTCTTT
>TRBV7-9|TRBD2|TRBJ2-5|-
CAGSLVAGETQYF
TGTGCCGGCAGCTTAGTAGCGGGAGAGACCCAGTACTTC
>TRBV2|-|TRBJ2-5|many
CASSESGGETQYF
TGTGCCAGCAGTGAATCGGGTGGCGAGACCCAGTACTTC
>TRBV15|-|TRBJ2-5|many
CATSIRERETQYF
TGTGCCACCAGCATCAGGGAACGAGAGACCCAGTACTTC
>TRBV7-9|-|TRBJ2-5|many
CASSSRVRETQYF
TGTGCCAGCAGCAGCAGGGTACGGGAGACCCAGTACTTC
>TRBV9|-|TRBJ1-4|few
CASSAGALNEKLFF
TGTGCCAGCAGTGCAGGGGCCTTGAATGAAAAACTGTTTTTT
>TRBV7-9|-|TRBJ1-1|many
CASSFKSGTEAFF
TGTGCCAGCAGCTTTAAAAGCGGGACTGAAGCTTTCTTT
>TRBV12-3/TRBV12-4|-|TRBJ1-1|-
CASSLRVQNTEAFF
TGTGCCAGCAGTTTAAGGGTCCAGAACACTGAAGCTTTCTTT
>TRBV2|-|TRBJ1-2|few
CASSFRGDGYTF
TGTGCCAGCAGTTTCAGAGGGGATGGCTACACCTTC
>TRBV7-9|TRBD1|TRBJ1-1|many
CASRLDREAFF
TGTGCCAGCAGATTGGACAGGGAAGCTTTCTTT
>TRBV4-1|-|TRBJ2-7|few
CASSQEEGRTYEQYF
TGCGCCAGCAGCCAAGAGGAGGGACGGACCTACGAGCAGTACTTC
>TRBV7-2|TRBD1|TRBJ1-5|-
CASSQAGQGNQPQHF
TGTGCCAGCAGCCAGGCGGGACAGGGGAATCAGCCCCAGCATTTT
>TRBV5-6|TRBD1|TRBJ1-2|-
CASSLRDSPSYGYTF
TGTGCCAGCAGCCTCCGGGACAGCCCTAGCTATGGCTACACCTTC
>TRBV4-1|-|TRBJ2-7|-
CASSQLMTSSSYEQYF
TGCGCCAGCAGCCAGCTAATGACGTCGAGCTCCTACGAGCAGTACTTC
>TRBV12-3/TRBV12-4|-|TRBJ2-7|-
CASSYPPPDRESSYEQYF
TGTGCCAGCAGTTACCCCCCCCCGGACCGGGAGAGCTCCTACGAGCAGTACTTC
>TRBV10-2|TRBD1|TRBJ1-2|-
CASSYDGTGYSHGYTF
TGCGCCAGCAGTTACGACGGGACAGGCTACTCCCATGGCTACACCTTC
>TRBV20-1|TRBD1|TRBJ1-6|-
CSAREGGQESPLHF
TGCAGTGCTAGAGAAGGGGGCCAAGAATCACCCCTCCACTTT
>TRBV2|TRBD1|TRBJ1-2|many
CASEDRGPKGYTF
TGTGCCAGCGAAGACAGGGGGCCGAAGGGCTACACCTTC
>TRBV7-8|TRBD1|TRBJ2-7|-
CASSLGDRDEQYF
TGCGCCAGCAGCTTGGGGGACAGGGACGAGCAGTACTTC
>TRBV5-6|TRBD1|TRBJ2-7|-
CASSFSRGHLDEQYF
TGTGCCAGCAGCTTCTCAAGGGGGCATTTGGACGAGCAGTACTTC
>TRBV10-3|-|TRBJ2-2|many
CAISEKASDPGELFF
TGTGCCATCAGTGAGAAGGCTTCGGATCCCGGGGAGCTGTTTTTT
>TRBV10-2|-|TRBJ2-7|few
CASSFDRSSYEQYF
TGCGCCAGCAGCTTTGATAGGAGCTCCTACGAGCAGTACTTC
>TRBV25-1|TRBD2|TRBJ2-3|-
CASTQPPLAGGSDTQYF
TGTGCCAGCACCCAACCTCCCCTAGCGGGAGGTTCAGATACGCAGTATTTT
>TRBV15|-|TRBJ1-4|many
CATSRVKGINEKLFF
TGTGCCACCAGCAGAGTAAAGGGTATTAATGAAAAACTGTTTTTT
>TRBV5-5|-|TRBJ2-2|-
CASSYEAITGELFF
TGTGCCAGCAGCTACGAGGCTATCACCGGGGAGCTGTTTTTT
>TRBV19|-|TRBJ1-4|many
CATSTFLRLFF
TGTGCGACTTCGACTTTCCTAAGACTGTTTTTT
>TRBV7-9|-|TRBJ2-2|many
CASSGRPGTINGELFF
TGTGCCAGCAGCGGACGGCCGGGAACAATAAACGGGGAGCTGTTTTTT
>TRBV7-8|TRBD1|TRBJ1-6|-
CASSLGGTGRSPLHF
TGTGCCAGCAGCTTAGGCGGGACAGGACGTTCACCCCTCCACTTT
>TRBV7-2|TRBD2|TRBJ2-5|-
CASSSTSGRSGETQYF
TGTGCCAGCAGCTCGACTAGCGGGAGATCCGGGGAGACCCAGTACTTC
>TRBV6-5|TRBD2|TRBJ2-7|-
CASSSGPLAGGPREQYF
TGTGCCAGCAGTTCTGGACCACTAGCGGGGGGGCCGAGGGAGCAGTACTTC
>TRBV2|-|TRBJ1-6|few
CASSYSFRAENSPLHF
TGTGCCAGCAGTTACTCGTTCAGGGCAGAAAATTCACCCCTCCACTTT
>TRBV10-2|-|TRBJ1-6|many
CASSEVPPSSYNSPLHF
TGCGCCAGCAGTGAGGTACCACCAAGTTCCTATAATTCACCCCTCCACTTT
>TRBV4-2|-|TRBJ1-3|-
CASSQAKAGNTIYF
TGTGCCAGCAGCCAAGCCAAGGCGGGAAACACCATATATTTT